This T cell receptor beta chain is from a study of T-cell reconstitution after alpha-beta-depleted transplantation in children. Study outcomes and limitations: It was reported that alpha-beta T cells came from several hundred expanded graft clones (about two months after transplant). At the one-year point after transplant, T-cell counts and TCRbeta diversity were found to come mostly from T cells that had been newly produced.

Unique molecular identifiers featured in how the TCRbeta library was prepared. Each CDR3 protein gets one entry after TCRdb re-called the PCR reads with MiXCR. The table lists 350,000 to 500,000 distinct CDR3 sequences, around 46% of them singletons, with under 35% in the top ten. Between the trimmed V and J ends, which lost 2 bases and 2 bases, there was a span of 11 bases. The CDR3 length is 15 residues. As for this clonotype: What it recognizes is unknown.

This sample comprised PBMCs, obtained before TCRalphabeta/CD19-depleted stem cell transplant. The receptor comes from a girl aged 2-10 years with aplastic anemia, due to receive a stem cell transplant. The V and J genes are TRBV12-3 or TRBV12-4 and TRBJ2-3, with D unresolved. CDR3 coding DNA: TGTGCCAGCAGTTTACGGGCCACACCCACAGATACGCAGTATTTT. Amino acids: CASSLRATPTDTQYF.